Below, 3 T cell receptor beta chains from the same sample are listed, as sequenced in a study of molecular identifiers for immune sequencing clone quantification. TCRdb redid the calling of the PCR reads with MiXCR, one entry per CDR3 protein. The sample holds hundreds of thousands of distinct CDR3 sequences; 25% are singletons and the top ten take 0.7% to 0.95%. The sample taken for sequencing was naive CD8+ T cells from blood, with Jurkat cell RNA spiked in. Subset specified: FACS-sorted CD8+CD4-CCR7+CD45RA+ naive T cells. The source is a human donor in good health. Some libraries in this study had Jurkat cell RNA spiked in.

Of note for this clonotype: A much larger clonotype is one base distant, so this may be a read error. V is TRBV4-1 and J is TRBJ1-1; the D gene is possibly TRBD1 (5 bases). The germline V and J ends were trimmed by 5 bases and 5 bases, with 18 bases remaining between them. Germline V gene lookup returns CDR1 MGHRA and CDR2 YSYEKL. The CDR3 totals 15 residues. The CDR3 region is CASSGPVGGLTEAFF. The CDR3 nucleotides are TGCGCCAGCAGCGGACCGGTTGGGGGTTTGACTGAAGCTTTCTTT.

With respect to this clonotype: A read error is possible here, since a much larger clone lies one base away. The J gene is TRBJ1-2, the V gene TRBV4-1, with D possibly TRBD1 on 5 matching bases. The V gene's germline CDR1 is MGHRA and CDR2 YSYEKL. V lost 1 base to trimming and J lost 9 bases, with 18 bases between them. CDR3 length: 15 amino acids. The CDR3 loop reads CASSQVGAGDGCYTF. The CDR3 nucleotides read TGCGCCAGCAGCCAAGTAGGGGCCGGAGACGGGTGCTACACCTTC.

The V and J genes are TRBV20-1 and TRBJ2-3; D might be TRBD1 or TRBD2, each matching 5 bases. The CDR3 loop spans 13 amino acids. Trimming removed 4 bases from V and 7 bases from J, with 15 bases in between. Germline assignment: CDR1 DFQATT and CDR2 SNEGSKA (reference sequence). CDR3 coding DNA: TGCAGTGCTACCGAGGAGGCAGGGTATACGCAGTATTTT. This codes for CSATEEAGYTQYF.